This TCR beta chain was documented in a study of blood T cell repertoires in COVID-19. Study as a whole: Sample material is recorded as cDNA or gDNA derived from T cells, B-cell-depleted T cells, or PBMCs.

Original processing notes: Scientists estimated how many nucleated cells there were by amplifying reference gene primers. Measured with immunoSEQ multiplex PCR; TCRdb has only the in-frame clones, and not every one. V and J calls and clone size are those listed in that table; D and trimming were worked out from the DNA. The sample holds 130,000 to 150,000 clones; 70% to 85% are singletons and the top ten take 5% to 7.5%. The specimen sequenced was peripheral blood. The receptor comes from a human donor in a cohort sampled during active COVID-19.

CDR3 sequence (DNA): TGTGCCAGCAGCCACCAGGACAGGGGGCTCCAAGAGACCCAGTACTTC. Translated: CASSHQDRGLQETQYF. The chain employs TRBV7-6 and TRBJ2-5, with 11 bases lining up with TRBD1. This CDR3 has 16 residues. J was trimmed by 1 base and V by 5 bases; bases with no gene match: 6. Per the germline V gene, CDR1 is SGHVS and CDR2 is FNYEAQ. Full variable domain (remainder filled in from reference TRBV7-6 and TRBJ2-5): GAGVSQSPRYKVTKRGQDVALRCDPISGHVSLYWYRQALGQGPEFLTYFNYEAQQDKSGLPNDRFSAERPEGSISTLTIQRTEQRDSAMYRCASSHQDRGLQETQYFGPGTRLLVL.